The 26 T cell receptor beta chains below all came from one sample that was sequenced in a study of CD8+ T cells in alopecia areata. Reverse transcription of extracted RNA yielded cDNA, which provided the sequencing template. The assay was immunoSEQ multiplex PCR, and TCRdb's table has in-frame clones only and misses some. The sample lists approximately 200,000 clones, about three fifths occurring once. Treatment here: oral pan-JAK inhibitor, 5-10 mg twice daily. The sample here was CD4+ T cells sorted from blood, taken at week 4, from a patient treated with tofacitinib. The receptors here all came from a human donor with alopecia areata.

The rearrangement joins TRBV29-1 to TRBJ2-1; TRBD1 matches 7 bases. The CDR3 sequence is 13 residues long. The germline gives CDR1 SQVTM, CDR2 ANQGSEA. V shed 4 bases, J shed 6 bases, and the junction held 6 bases outside the gene matches. The CDR3 DNA reads as TGCAGCGTTGCGACAGGGAGAGTCAATGAGCAGTTCTTC. Its translation: CSVATGRVNEQFF.

This clone was detected a few times. The V gene is TRBV29-1, the J gene TRBJ2-3; either TRBD1 or TRBD2 may supply D (5 bases each). CDR3 length: 15 residues. V was pared by 5 bases and J by 0 bases, with 15 bases between. Germline CDR1 SQVTM, CDR2 ANQGSEA. The CDR3 loop reads CSVPPRDGSTDTQYF. CDR3 nucleotides: TGCAGCGTTCCCCCCCGGGACGGAAGCACAGATACGCAGTATTTT.

V usage is TRBV9 and J usage is TRBJ2-7; D possibly uses TRBD1 or TRBD2 (5 bases each). Trimming removed 0 bases at V and 6 bases at J, with 13 bases between. This CDR3 spans 14 amino acids. Germline-derived CDR1 and CDR2 are SGDLS and YYNGEE. DNA of the CDR3: TGTGCCAGCAGCGTAGCTGTGGGGACCCGCGAGCAGTACTTC. Amino acids: CASSVAVGTREQYF.

The chain joins TRBV30 to TRBJ2-5; perhaps TRBD2 as D (7 bases). The CDR3 spans 14 residues. Germline CDR1 and CDR2: GTSNPN and SVGIG (reference sequence). The ends were cut back, 7 bases at V and 5 bases at J, with 20 bases in the middle. CDR3 sequence reads: CASSKGGTSETQYF. The CDR3 coding sequence is TGTGCCTCATCAAAGGGGGGGACTTCGGAGACCCAGTACTTC.

CDR3 residues: CASSPSSGSDEQFF. Written as DNA, the CDR3 is TGCGCCAGCAGCCCCTCTAGCGGGAGCGATGAGCAGTTCTTC. This chain uses TRBV5-1 with TRBJ2-1; 10 nucleotides align to TRBD2. After removal of 4 bases from V and 8 bases from J, the junction contained 6 bases not matched to a gene. This CDR3 has 14 amino acids. Germline V gene data show CDR1 as SGHRS and CDR2 as YFSETQ.

V gene TRBV7-2 combines with J gene TRBJ1-1, with no clear D. The CDR3 totals 14 residues. Trimming left V 3 bases short and J 0 bases short, with 8 bases between. The germline V gene has CDR1 SGHTA and CDR2 FQGNSA. CDR3 sequence reads: CASSLTLVNTEAFF. CDR3 in DNA: TGTGCCAGCAGCTTGACGCTTGTGAACACTGAAGCTTTCTTT.

This sequence joins TRBV7-2 and TRBJ2-1; 10 bases agree with TRBD2. The V and J ends lost 8 bases and 5 bases, in that order; junction bases with no gene match: 12. In germline, CDR1 is SGHTA, CDR2 FQGNSA. This CDR3 is 16 amino acids long. CDR3 protein: CASFTGLASGNNEQFF. The CDR3, as DNA: TGTGCCAGCTTCACGGGACTAGCGTCGGGGAACAATGAGCAGTTCTTC. Complete variable domain (other parts from reference TRBV7-2 and TRBJ2-1): GAGVSQSPSNKVTEKGKDVELRCDPISGHTALYWYRQSLGQGLEFLIYFQGNSAPDKSGLPSDRFSAERTGGSVSTLTIQRTQQEDSAVYLCASFTGLASGNNEQFFGPGTRLTVL.

V is TRBV27 and J is TRBJ2-2, with TRBD2 as a possible D gene (6 bases). Trimming stripped 6 bases from V and 1 base from J, with 21 bases between. This CDR3 contains 18 residues. CDR1 is MNHEY, CDR2 SMNVEV, per germline (reference sequence). The CDR3 DNA sequence: TGTGCCAGCAGCAGCGCCTGGGGAGGAATCAAGAACACCGGGGAGCTGTTTTTT. Its protein product is CASSSAWGGIKNTGELFF.

CDR3 sequence reads: CATSRDRGRPDTQYF. The CDR3 DNA reads as TGTGCCACCAGCAGAGACCGAGGTCGCCCCGATACGCAGTATTTT. The chain couples TRBV15 to TRBJ2-3; no clear D gene. Trimming cost V 0 bases and J 6 bases, with 13 bases left between them. CDR1 and CDR2 (germline): LNHNV, YYDKDF (reference sequence). The CDR3 consists of 15 residues.

This chain connects TRBV4-1 to TRBJ2-1; TRBD2 might be the D (6 bases). There are 18 residues in the CDR3. V lost 0 bases and J lost 0, with 15 bases in between. Germline lookup yields CDR1 MGHRA and CDR2 YSYEKL. In DNA form, the CDR3 reads TGCGCCAGCAGCCAAGAAACTTCTAGCGTTAGCTCCTACAATGAGCAGTTCTTC. It is translated as CASSQETSSVSSYNEQFF.

There are a few counts of this clone. V is TRBV4-3 and J is TRBJ2-5; TRBD1 is a possible D gene (7 bases). Germline values: CDR1 LGHNA, CDR2 YSLEER. V lost 0 bases and J 4 bases, leaving 12 bases between the germline ends. The CDR3 length is 15 residues. The CDR3 nucleotides read TGCGCCAGCAGCCAAGATGGGCAGGGGGGAGAGACCCAGTACTTC. Its protein is CASSQDGQGGETQYF.

This clone was observed a single time. The chain carries TRBV30 and TRBJ2-3; D gene uncertain. The germline CDR1 and CDR2 sequences are GTSNPN and SVGIG (reference sequence). CDR3 length: 16 amino acids. V lost 3 bases, J lost 3 bases, and 19 bases lay in between. The CDR3 sequence is CAWSIPLGPRTDTQYF. The CDR3 DNA is TGTGCCTGGAGCATTCCTCTAGGCCCTAGGACAGATACGCAGTATTTT.

The chain carries TRBV29-1 and TRBJ2-7; 9 positions agree with TRBD1. J lost 5 bases, V lost 4 bases, and 12 bases had no gene match. CDR3 length: 15 amino acids. The germline CDR1 and CDR2 sequences are SQVTM and ANQGSEA. CDR3 sequence reads: CSVGLPGQGFHEQYF. CDR3 coding DNA: TGCAGCGTTGGCCTTCCGGGACAGGGATTCCACGAGCAGTACTTC.

This clone was picked up a small number of times. The genes are TRBV6-1 and TRBJ2-5; 11 nucleotides align to TRBD2. With V trimmed by 7 bases and J by 5 bases, 9 bases remained unmatched. Germline V gene sequence: CDR1 MNHNS, CDR2 SASEGT. This CDR3 region has 15 residues. The DNA for the CDR3 is TGTGCCAGCACCCCCCTAGCGGGAGGTGTGGAGACCCAGTACTTC. Protein: CASTPLAGGVETQYF.

This clone occurred a few times. This chain uses TRBV7-8 with TRBJ2-1; 13 nucleotides line up with TRBD2. Per the germline V gene, CDR1 is SGHVS and CDR2 is FQNEAQ. Trimming removed 3 bases from V and 7 bases from J; junction bases left unmatched: 6. The CDR3 spans 16 residues. CDR3 sequence reads: CASSFRTSGGTNEQFF. The CDR3 nucleotides are TGTGCCAGCAGCTTCCGGACTAGCGGGGGAACTAATGAGCAGTTCTTC.

The CDR3 region is CAWHPGTGRETQYF. CDR3 coding DNA: TGTGCCTGGCACCCCGGGACAGGGCGTGAGACCCAGTACTTC. This chain uses TRBV30 with TRBJ2-5; the match to TRBD1 covers 9 bases. V was clipped by 5 bases and J by 5 bases; unmatched bases: 9. Germline V lookup: CDR1 GTSNPN, CDR2 SVGIG (reference sequence). This CDR3 is 14 amino acids long.

This clone was counted between two and nine times. The chain links TRBV27 to TRBJ2-3; D remains ambiguous. Trimming took off 3 bases at V and 6 bases at J, with 10 bases between the two ends. CDR1 MNHEY and CDR2 SMNVEV come from the germline V gene (reference sequence). The CDR3 contains 13 residues. Here the CDR3 DNA reads TGTGCCAGCAGTTTCCCCTACTCGGATACGCAGTATTTT. Translation gives CASSFPYSDTQYF.

The chain links TRBV4-3 to TRBJ2-5; D not certain. CDR3 size: 14 residues. The germline V gene encodes CDR1 LGHNA and CDR2 YSLEER. Trimming pared 0 bases from V and 4 bases from J, leaving 9 bases between. The CDR3 region is CASSQDWQGETQYF. Here the CDR3 DNA reads TGCGCCAGCAGCCAAGATTGGCAAGGAGAGACCCAGTACTTC.

This clone was seen a handful of times. V and J are TRBV30 and TRBJ1-5; perhaps TRBD1 as D (5 bases). V was trimmed by 2 bases and J by 6 bases, leaving 11 bases between them. Germline-derived CDR1 and CDR2 are GTSNPN and SVGIG (reference sequence). The CDR3 loop spans 13 amino acids. CDR3 sequence (DNA): TGTGCCTGGAGTACCCGAGGGGTTCAGCCCCAGCATTTT. This sequence encodes CAWSTRGVQPQHF. The full variable domain, rest sourced from reference TRBV30 and TRBJ1-5, is SQTIHQWPATLVQPVGSPLSLECTVEGTSNPNLYWYRQAAGRGLQLLFYSVGIGQISSEVPQNLSASRPQDRQFILSSKKLLLSDSGFYLCAWSTRGVQPQHFGDGTRLSIL.

CDR3 sequence (DNA): TGCAGCGCCCGCAGGGGTACGGACACTGAAGCTTTCTTT. Translating it yields CSARRGTDTEAFF. This chain links TRBV29-1 with TRBJ1-1, with D perhaps TRBD1 (6 bases). Trimming took off 7 bases at V and 3 bases at J, with 15 bases between the two ends. CDR3 length: 13 residues. Germline CDR1 reads SQVTM; CDR2 reads ANQGSEA. Full variable domain (outside the CDR3, taken from reference TRBV29-1 and TRBJ1-1): SAVISQKPSRDICQRGTSLTIQCQVDSQVTMMFWYRQQPGQSLTLIATANQGSEATYESGFVIDKFPISRPNLTFSTLTVSNMSPEDSSIYLCSARRGTDTEAFFGQGTRLTVV.

The genes are TRBV5-1 and TRBJ2-5; 14 bases fit TRBD2. The CDR3 contains 17 residues. Germline V CDR1 and CDR2: SGHRS, YFSETQ. Trimming cost V 4 bases and J 3 bases; bases outside gene matches: 8. This CDR3 reads CASSRAGTSGSEETQYF. The CDR3 coding sequence is TGCGCCAGCAGCCGCGCCGGGACTAGCGGGAGCGAAGAGACCCAGTACTTC.

This chain joins TRBV30 and TRBJ2-1, with 16 bases lining up with TRBD2. The junction had 10 bases not matched to a gene; V was cut back by 2 bases and J by 12 bases. CDR1 GTSNPN and CDR2 SVGIG come from the germline V gene (reference sequence). The CDR3 has 16 amino acids. The CDR3 region is CAWSLTGTSGGVRQFF. CDR3 nucleotide sequence: TGTGCCTGGAGTCTGACCGGGACTAGCGGGGGGGTACGGCAGTTCTTC.

The gene calls are TRBV27 and TRBJ1-2; 9 bases are a match to TRBD1. Trimming removed 5 bases from V and 2 bases from J; junction bases left unmatched: 3. The CDR3 has 14 amino acids. Germline CDR1 is MNHEY and CDR2 is SMNVEV (reference sequence). The CDR3 is CASSIGQGNYGYTF. CDR3 bases: TGTGCCAGCAGTATCGGACAGGGGAACTATGGCTACACCTTC.

The rearrangement uses TRBV7-9 and TRBJ2-7; D may correspond to TRBD1 or TRBD2 (6 bases each). The V and J ends lost 1 base and 7 bases respectively, with 17 bases between them. Germline V gene lookup returns CDR1 SEHNR and CDR2 FQNEAQ (reference sequence). The CDR3 is 15 amino acids. In nucleotides, the CDR3 is TGTGCCAGCAGCTTAGTCCGGGACGGGGGCCTTGAGCAGTACTTC. Amino acids: CASSLVRDGGLEQYF.

CDR3 bases: TGTGCCAGCAGCACAAACCGGGCAGGAGGGGAAGAGACCCAGTACTTC. Amino acid sequence: CASSTNRAGGEETQYF. This chain links TRBV7-8 with TRBJ2-5; D might be TRBD2 (6 bases). V lost 5 bases to trimming and J lost 3 bases, with 19 bases between them. Germline V gives CDR1 SGHVS, CDR2 FQNEAQ. The CDR3 is 16 amino acids.

The chain uses TRBV5-5 and TRBJ1-2; tentatively, D is TRBD1 (5 bases). Germline values: CDR1 SGHKS, CDR2 YYEKEE (reference sequence). V gave up 4 bases and J gave up 6 bases, with 13 bases separating them. The length of the CDR3 is 13 residues. Here the CDR3 reads CASSPLQGNGYTF. CDR3 nucleotides: TGTGCCAGCAGCCCACTCCAGGGCAATGGCTACACCTTC.